This T cell receptor beta chain was sequenced in a study of CD8 T cells in ankylosing spondylitis. Study-wide results and caveats: Reports of some motif variants in reactive arthritis synovial fluid and blood predate this one. Within peripheral blood, clones linked to disease were CD8+ and relatively rare. Within ankylosing spondylitis blood, a TCR beta motif made up of several highly homologous variants appeared to be characteristic.

This clonotype has only a few counts. The antigen is unknown. Looked up from germline, CDR1 is DFQATT and CDR2 is SNEGSKA (reference sequence). The V gene end was trimmed by 6 bases and the J gene end by 0 bases; junction bases not matched to a gene: 10. The CDR3 is 17 residues long. Library preparation for TCR beta used quantitative 5'-RACE with molecular barcodes. One entry per CDR3 protein, called by TCRdb with MiXCR from the 5' RACE reads. The table lists about 240,000 distinct CDR3 sequences, around 7.8% of them singletons, with about 6.8% in the top ten. The receptor was isolated from a male donor with ankylosing spondylitis or in good health (not recorded which). Sequenced sample: blood, either unsorted or a sorted T cell fraction (not recorded which). V is TRBV20-1 and J is TRBJ2-1; 11 positions agree with TRBD2. The chain's CDR3 is CSATSGGISSSYNEQFF. CDR3 nucleotides: TGCAGTGCCACTAGCGGGGGTATTTCTAGCTCCTACAATGAGCAGTTCTTC.